These 20 T cell receptor beta chains share one sample of origin, sequenced in a study of OX40 agonist ivuxolimab in advanced cancers. The assay was immunoSEQ multiplex PCR, and TCRdb's table has in-frame clones only and misses some. The data show 55,000 to 80,000 clones, with around 80% seen just once and less than 3% held by the top ten. Specimen: CD4+ or CD8+ T cells sorted from blood, collected in a trial of the OX40 agonist ivuxolimab. These receptors all come from an adult with an advanced solid tumor such as melanoma, head and neck, liver or kidney cancer.

The chain employs TRBV9 and TRBJ1-1; D uncertain. V was cut by 0 bases and J by 2 bases, with 8 bases left in between. Germline V CDR1 and CDR2: SGDLS, YYNGEE. The CDR3 is made up of 14 amino acids. CDR3 amino acids: CASSVDSLNTEAFF. The CDR3 DNA sequence: TGTGCCAGCAGCGTAGACAGCCTCAACACTGAAGCTTTCTTT.

The CDR3 coding sequence is TGTGCCAGCAGCCCACAGAGAGGCTACAATGAAAAACTGTTTTTT. Protein sequence: CASSPQRGYNEKLFF. The chain joins TRBV9 to TRBJ1-4; D ambiguous. V was trimmed by 4 bases and J by 5 bases, leaving 15 bases between them. Germline V lookup: CDR1 SGDLS, CDR2 YYNGEE. The CDR3 extends over 15 amino acids.

The gene calls are TRBV18 and TRBJ1-1; 9 bases fit TRBD1. CDR1 is KGHSH, CDR2 LQKENI, per germline. The J segment lost 5 bases and the V segment lost 1 base, leaving 5 bases of the junction unmatched. The length of the CDR3 is 15 residues. The CDR3 here is CASSPQGTGRTEAFF. In nucleotides, the CDR3 is TGTGCCAGCTCACCACAGGGGACAGGGAGGACTGAAGCTTTCTTT.

The rearrangement joins TRBV7-2 to TRBJ1-2; 10 nucleotides align to TRBD1. This CDR3 has 16 amino acids. V dropped 1 base and J dropped 7; count of bases not matched to a gene: 9. Germline assignment: CDR1 SGHTA and CDR2 FQGNSA. CDR3 sequence reads: CASSLVSGTGAGGYTF. Written as DNA, the CDR3 is TGTGCCAGCAGCTTAGTATCCGGGACAGGGGCGGGTGGCTACACCTTC.

This chain connects TRBV4-3 to TRBJ1-5; no clear D gene. Trimming stripped 0 bases from V and 7 bases from J, with 7 bases between. Germline V lookup: CDR1 LGHNA, CDR2 YSLEER. This CDR3 region has 13 residues. CDR3 sequence (DNA): TGCGCCAGCAGCCAAGAAGGTGGCCAGCCCCAGCATTTT. Its protein product is CASSQEGGQPQHF.

V is TRBV19 and J is TRBJ2-3; D is perhaps TRBD1 or TRBD2 (5 bases each). The CDR3 has 12 amino acids. The V end was cut by 2 bases, the J end by 6 bases, with 6 bases between. The V gene's germline CDR1 is LNHDA and CDR2 SQIVND (reference sequence). The CDR3 loop reads CASSIRDDTQYF. CDR3 DNA: TGTGCCAGTAGTATAAGGGACGATACGCAGTATTTT.

The rearrangement uses TRBV7-2 and TRBJ1-5; D may be TRBD1 (5 bases). This CDR3 has 15 amino acids. The V gene lost 4 bases and the J gene lost 2 bases, with 12 bases spanning the gap. Per germline, CDR1 SGHTA and CDR2 FQGNSA. This chain's CDR3 is CASSSIETGNQPQHF. The CDR3 DNA reads as TGTGCCAGCAGCTCGATTGAGACAGGCAATCAGCCCCAGCATTTT.

J is TRBJ1-6 and V is TRBV10-2; 8 bases align to TRBD1. V dropped 0 bases and J dropped 7; count of bases not matched to a gene: 8. CDR1 and CDR2 (germline): WSHSY, SAAADI. This CDR3 contains 17 residues. CDR3 residues: CASSESTGGGWNSPLHF. CDR3 coding DNA: TGCGCCAGCAGTGAGTCCACAGGGGGAGGTTGGAATTCACCCCTCCACTTT.

This chain uses TRBV6-1 with TRBJ2-1; 7 bases are a match to TRBD2. CDR1 and CDR2 from the germline V gene are MNHNS and SASEGT. This CDR3 spans 15 amino acids. V lost 3 bases to trimming and J lost 2 bases; unmatched junction nucleotides: 4. CDR3 region: CASSDLADPYNEQFF. The CDR3 DNA reads as TGTGCCAGCAGTGATCTAGCGGACCCCTACAATGAGCAGTTCTTC.

In its sample, this clone was seen once. The CDR3 nucleotides read TGTGCCAGTACCCAAGGCGGGACAAATGGCTACACCTTC. The encoded protein is CASTQGGTNGYTF. The chain has TRBV19 and TRBJ1-2, with D tentatively TRBD1 (6 bases). The V gene lost 7 bases and the J gene lost 6 bases, with 15 bases spanning the gap. CDR1 and CDR2 (germline): LNHDA, SQIVND (reference sequence). This CDR3 spans 13 amino acids.

The chain couples TRBV5-4 to TRBJ2-7; 10 bases map to TRBD2. V shed 4 bases, J shed 5 bases, and the junction held 6 bases outside the gene matches. The CDR3 sequence is 14 residues long. Germline-derived CDR1 and CDR2 are SGHNT and YYREEE (reference sequence). This CDR3 is CASSALAGRHEQYF. The CDR3 DNA sequence: TGTGCCAGCAGCGCACTAGCGGGGAGACACGAGCAGTACTTC.

The gene calls are TRBV27 and TRBJ2-1; D is possibly TRBD1 or TRBD2 (6 bases each). With 11 bases removed from V and 1 base from J, the gap between germline ends came to 15 bases. The CDR3 length is 14 residues. Germline-derived CDR1 and CDR2 are MNHEY and SMNVEV (reference sequence). The CDR3 reads CAHRGVPSYNEQFF. The CDR3 bases are TGTGCCCATAGGGGGGTACCGTCCTACAATGAGCAGTTCTTC.

The rearrangement joins TRBV6-5 to TRBJ1-5; weak D call: TRBD1 (5 bases). V gave up 2 bases and J gave up 7 bases, with 12 bases separating them. This CDR3 has 14 residues. CDR1 and CDR2 (germline): MNHEY, SVGAGI. The CDR3 here is CASSYTREGQPQHF. In nucleotides, the CDR3 is TGTGCCAGCAGTTACACCAGGGAGGGGCAGCCCCAGCATTTT.

The chain is built from TRBV6-5 and TRBJ1-4; D not resolved. The CDR3 loop spans 15 amino acids. V was cut by 0 bases and J by 0 bases, with 5 bases left in between. Germline CDR1 and CDR2: MNHEY and SVGAGI. CDR3 in amino acids: CASSYSWATNEKLFF. The DNA of the CDR3 is TGTGCCAGCAGTTACTCTTGGGCAACTAATGAAAAACTGTTTTTT.

V gene TRBV6-1 combines with J gene TRBJ2-5, with D perhaps being TRBD1 or TRBD2 (6 bases each). The germline V gene encodes CDR1 MNHNS and CDR2 SASEGT. This CDR3 has 10 residues. The CDR3 reads CAGGRETQYF. The CDR3, as DNA: TGTGCGGGGGGCAGGGAGACCCAGTACTTC.

V is TRBV23-1 and J is TRBJ2-5; D might be TRBD2 (6 bases). TRBV23-1 qualifies as an ORF whose function is uncertain. This CDR3 comprises 13 residues. V dropped 0 bases and J dropped 7 bases, with 9 bases sitting between them. The CDR3: CASSQSSGRTQYF. CDR3 in DNA: TGCGCCAGCAGTCAATCATCCGGGAGGACCCAGTACTTC.

The rearrangement joins TRBV30 to TRBJ2-1, with 8 bases matching TRBD1. The V segment lost 7 bases and the J segment 4 bases; nucleotides outside the gene matches: 15. Germline V gene sequence: CDR1 GTSNPN, CDR2 SVGIG (reference sequence). This CDR3 is built from 16 residues. The CDR3 region has the DNA TGTGCCTCCTTGACCGACAGGGGCTTCTTATACAATGAGCAGTTCTTC. This translates into CASLTDRGFLYNEQFF.

This chain links TRBV5-6 with TRBJ2-2, with 10 nucleotides matching TRBD2. Germline V gene data show CDR1 as SGHDT and CDR2 as YYEEEE. The CDR3 consists of 15 residues. With V trimmed by 2 bases and J by 6 bases, 4 bases remained unmatched. CDR3: CASSFPLAGAGELFF. In DNA form, the CDR3 reads TGTGCCAGCAGCTTCCCTCTAGCGGGAGCCGGGGAGCTGTTTTTT.

This chain uses TRBV2 with TRBJ2-7; D is uncertain. The germline gives CDR1 SNHLY, CDR2 FYNNEI. This CDR3 has 16 amino acids. The germline V and J ends were trimmed by 7 bases and 1 base, with 20 bases remaining between them. CDR3 in amino acids: CASTFGYQSDSYEQYF. DNA of the CDR3: TGTGCCAGCACGTTTGGGTATCAGTCTGATTCCTACGAGCAGTACTTC.

The rearrangement joins TRBV7-2 to TRBJ2-7; no firm D call. Germline V gives CDR1 SGHTA, CDR2 FQGNSA. V lost 1 base, J lost 1 base, and 8 bases lay in between. This CDR3 spans 14 amino acids. CDR3: CASSLVRSSYEQYF. The CDR3 DNA sequence: TGTGCCAGCAGCTTAGTCAGGTCATCCTACGAGCAGTACTTC.